This T cell receptor (beta chain) was documented in a study of blood T cell repertoires in COVID-19. Sequenced by immunoSEQ multiplex PCR; TCRdb stores in-frame clones only, minus some. The data contain a few hundred thousand clones, almost 85% of them seen just once; the ten biggest clones take up 7.2%. Sample: peripheral blood. The sequence was obtained from a human donor in a cohort sampled during active COVID-19.

CDR3 bases: TGTGCCAGCAGCGTAGGGGCCTCTGGGGCCAACGTCCTGACTTTC. It specifies CASSVGASGANVLTF. The chain links TRBV9 to TRBJ2-6; no clear D gene. The CDR3 covers 15 residues. V lost 0 bases, J lost 0 bases, and 4 bases lay in between. Per germline, CDR1 SGDLS and CDR2 YYNGEE.